This T cell receptor beta chain stems from a study of blood T cells in healthy people across ages. This clonotype has ten or more counts. V lost 6 bases and J lost 7, with 22 bases in between. The CDR3 consists of 16 residues. A second PCR, run for about 7 to 11 cycles, used a sample-barcoded 5' primer plus a J-beta primer mix. Via MiXCR, TCRdb re-called the 5' RACE reads, giving one row per CDR3 protein. The sample includes 750,000 to 950,000 distinct CDR3 sequences, about 27% of them seen just once. These same data were also listed under a study on T cells of mothers and their children. That study reports: Sequencing got over 10 million TCR beta CDR3 reads from each mother and around 3.1 million from each child.

The chain combines TRBV12-3 or TRBV12-4 with TRBJ2-1; possibly TRBD1 for D (5 bases). The TCR sequence derives from a woman aged 40 to 50 in good health. The sample taken for sequencing was blood. Written as DNA, the CDR3 is TGTGCCAGCAGCCCTCTTTCCATAGGGGTGGGGAATGAGCAGTTCTTC. Its protein is CASSPLSIGVGNEQFF.